This T cell receptor (beta chain) was identified in a study of T cells in Graves' hyperthyroidism and ophthalmopathy. Study results and limitations: Patients with ophthalmopathy were separated from those with stable hyperthyroidism by a 13 V-J model.

For the diagnoses, clinical symptoms, serum thyroxine and TRAb, thyroid ultrasound and orbital computed tomography were used. This CDR3 contains 14 residues. The ends were cut back, 1 base at V and 0 bases at J, with 3 bases in the middle. Germline loops: CDR1 SGHDN, CDR2 FVKESK. TCR beta CDR3 region amplification was performed from RNA transcripts. The TCR CDR3 was amplified in a first-round RT-PCR using the HTBI primer set. TCRdb used MiXCR to reprocess the multiplex PCR reads, holding one entry per CDR3 protein. Seen here are roughly 500,000 distinct CDR3 sequences, around a quarter observed once, and the top ten hold approximately 11%. In its sample, this clonotype was seen many times. As yet, its antigen is unknown.

The receptor was isolated from a woman in her 30s with Graves' ophthalmopathy. Sequencing was carried out using blood. This chain joins TRBV14 and TRBJ2-2; no clear D. DNA for the CDR3: TGTGCCAGCAGCCAAGCCACGAACACCGGGGAGCTGTTTTTT. Its translation: CASSQATNTGELFF.